The rows below give T cell receptor beta chains drawn from one sample of a study of blood T cell repertoires in COVID-19. The method was immunoSEQ multiplex PCR; TCRdb's version includes in-frame clones alone and lacks a portion of them. The sample includes some 180,000 clones, roughly 85% of them seen just once. Specimen: PBMCs or T cells enriched from blood (not recorded which). The receptors were sampled from a man aged 40-49 years who had recovered from COVID-19. Each CDR3 is given with its conserved first and last residue. The D gene is left open where the match is weak. A clone size is listed for some rows: how often the clone was seen (once, few, many), or a class if it is expanded.

>TRBV11-2|-|TRBD2|TRBJ2-7
TGTGCCAGCAGCTTAGTGCTAGCGGGAGGATACGAGCAGTACTTC
CASSLVLAGGYEQYF
>TRBV5-5|-|TRBD1|TRBJ1-2
TGTGCCAGCAGCTCCCGACAGGGGGCTGAATTTCGCTATGGCTACACCTTC
CASSSRQGAEFRYGYTF
>TRBV7-8|-|TRBD1|TRBJ2-4
TGTGCCAGCAGCTCGACAGGGAGTCGCAACATTCAGTACTTC
CASSSTGSRNIQYF
>TRBV9|once|-|TRBJ2-1
TGTGCCAGCAGCGTAAGGGGGGGCTCCTACAATGAGCAGTTCTTC
CASSVRGGSYNEQFF
>TRBV6-5|-|TRBD1|TRBJ1-3
TGTGCCAGCAGTTTCACAGGGGTCTCTGGAAACACCATATATTTT
CASSFTGVSGNTIYF
>TRBV5-6|-|-|TRBJ1-3
TGTGCCAGCAGCTTCCCACAGGGAAACACCATATATTTT
CASSFPQGNTIYF
>TRBV30|-|-|TRBJ1-3
TGTGCCTGGAGTGGTTGGACAGCTGGAAACACCATATATTTT
CAWSGWTAGNTIYF
>TRBV12-5|-|TRBD2|TRBJ2-2
TGTGCTAGTGGTTCCCACCCGGGACTAGCGGGGGGTCCGTCGCCCTCGAACACCGGGGAGCTGTTTTTT
CASGSHPGLAGGPSPSNTGELFF
>TRBV6-5|-|TRBD1|TRBJ1-1
TGTGCCAGCAGGGATACAGGGGGCACCACTGAAGCTTTCTTT
CASRDTGGTTEAFF
>TRBV15|-|-|TRBJ1-2
TGTGCCACCAGCAGAGCACCGACTCCCGGGACACTCTATGGCTACACCTTC
CATSRAPTPGTLYGYTF
>TRBV28|-|TRBD1|TRBJ2-5
TGTGCCAGCAGCCAAGCCGGGACAGGGGCCGCGATATTACAGGGGACCCAGTACTTC
CASSQAGTGAAILQGTQYF
>TRBV5-6|few|-|TRBJ1-2
TGTGCCAGCAGCTTCGAGGGTGAAATTAAAGACTATGGCTACACCTTC
CASSFEGEIKDYGYTF
>TRBV5-1|-|-|TRBJ1-2
TGCGCCAGCAGCTTGCAGCAGGGGTTTAACTATGGCTACACCTTC
CASSLQQGFNYGYTF
>TRBV10-2|-|-|TRBJ1-5
TGCGCCAGCAGCCTAGGGGGAGAACAGCCCCAGCATTTT
CASSLGGEQPQHF
>TRBV29-1|-|-|TRBJ1-1
TGCAGCGTCACCGGGTCCCCAGAGGCTTTCTTT
CSVTGSPEAFF
>TRBV9|-|TRBD2|TRBJ2-3
TGTGCCAGCAGCTCTCCTTGGGGCACTAGCGGTTTATGGGATACGCAGTATTTT
CASSSPWGTSGLWDTQYF
>TRBV4-1|few|-|TRBJ2-1
TGCGCCAGCAGCCAGGGGAGCCCCGATGAGCAGTTCTTC
CASSQGSPDEQFF
>TRBV18|-|TRBD1|TRBJ1-5
TGTGCCAGCTCGTCCGGGACAGGGGGCCATCAGCCCCAGCATTTT
CASSSGTGGHQPQHF
>TRBV21-1|-|-|TRBJ1-2
TGTGCCAGCAGCAAAGCGCTTTTGAGGGACAGGGGGCGCTGCTATGGCTACACCTTC
CASSKALLRDRGRCYGYTF
>TRBV5-1|-|TRBD1|TRBJ1-2
TGCGCCAGCAGGGACAGGGACTATGGCTACACCTTC
CASRDRDYGYTF
>TRBV28|-|TRBD1|TRBJ2-5
TGTGCCAGCGGACTCCTGGACAGGGTGGGCCAAGAGACCCAGTACTTC
CASGLLDRVGQETQYF
>TRBV6-6|-|TRBD1|TRBJ1-2
TGTGCCAGCAGTCTCCCGGGACAGGGGGACTATGGCTACACCTTC
CASSLPGQGDYGYTF